What follows are 27 T cell receptor beta chains derived from one specimen sequenced in a study of T cell responses to AZD1222 COVID-19 vaccine. Some clones are missing from TCRdb's copy, which holds only in-frame ones; the method was immunoSEQ multiplex PCR. The sample gives 50,000 to 75,000 clones, around 75% of which show up once; more than 13% is in the top ten. Sample: peripheral blood, taken on day 0 of AZD1222 vaccination. Receptors originate from an adult in good health.

The gene calls are TRBV7-2 and TRBJ1-1, with D unresolved. CDR1 is SGHTA and CDR2 is FQGNSA in the germline V gene. This CDR3 region has 14 residues. With 0 bases removed from V and 3 bases from J, the gap between germline ends came to 8 bases. The CDR3 reads CASSLASRDTEAFF. The CDR3 bases are TGTGCCAGCAGCTTAGCGTCACGGGACACTGAAGCTTTCTTT.

This chain links TRBV6-2 or TRBV6-3 with TRBJ1-2, with D unresolved. CDR1 and CDR2 (germline): MNHEY, SVGEGT. Trimming took 2 bases from V and 7 from J, leaving 5 bases between them. The CDR3 length is 11 residues. CDR3 sequence reads: CASSYVSGYTF. For the CDR3, the DNA is TGTGCCAGCAGTTACGTGAGTGGCTACACCTTC.

This chain links TRBV6-1 with TRBJ2-3; D unresolved. With 2 bases removed from V and 5 bases from J, the gap between germline ends came to 5 bases. The germline CDR1 and CDR2 sequences are MNHNS and SASEGT. The CDR3 extends over 12 amino acids. CDR3 sequence: CASSEHGDTQYF. CDR3 bases: TGTGCCAGCAGTGAACACGGAGATACGCAGTATTTT.

In its sample, this clone was seen once. V usage is TRBV5-6 and J usage is TRBJ2-5; no reliable D call. Trimming stripped 1 base from V and 3 bases from J, with 7 bases between. The germline V gene has CDR1 SGHDT and CDR2 YYEEEE. The CDR3 totals 13 residues. The DNA of the CDR3 is TGTGCCAGCAGCTTGAAACTAAAAGAGACCCAGTACTTC. As protein: CASSLKLKETQYF.

This clone was seen just once. The chain carries TRBV6-2 or TRBV6-3 and TRBJ2-2; D remains unclear. The germline V and J ends were trimmed by 5 bases and 1 base, with 8 bases remaining between them. This CDR3 spans 14 amino acids. In germline, CDR1 is MNHEY, CDR2 SVGEGT. The CDR3, as DNA: TGTGCCAGCAGTCTAAGAGGGAACACCGGGGAGCTGTTTTTT. Translated, it gives CASSLRGNTGELFF.

The chain joins TRBV7-2 to TRBJ2-7, with 8 nucleotides matching TRBD1. The germline V gene encodes CDR1 SGHTA and CDR2 FQGNSA. The CDR3 length is 15 residues. V was pared by 6 bases and J by 5 bases, with 12 bases of the junction left unmatched. CDR3 nucleotides: TGTGCCAGCAGTCGCCTCGAGGACAGGGCGAACGAGCAGTACTTC. Translation gives CASSRLEDRANEQYF.

The genes are TRBV11-2 and TRBJ1-1; no reliable D call. Trimming cost V 5 bases and J 4 bases, with 11 bases left between them. Germline-derived CDR1 and CDR2 are SGHAT and FQNNGV. The CDR3 loop spans 13 amino acids. CDR3 region: CASSPTISTEAFF. The CDR3 DNA sequence: TGTGCCAGCAGCCCCACAATAAGCACTGAAGCTTTCTTT. Variable domain in full (rest from reference TRBV11-2 and TRBJ1-1): EAGVAQSPRYKIIEKRQSVAFWCNPISGHATLYWYQQILGQGPKLLIQFQNNGVVDDSQLPKDRFSAERLKGVDSTLKIQPAKLEDSAVYLCASSPTISTEAFFGQGTRLTVV.

The chain recombines TRBV7-3 with TRBJ2-3, with unresolved D. V was clipped by 2 bases and J by 6 bases, with 18 bases between them. The CDR3 runs 16 residues. Germline V gives CDR1 SGHTA, CDR2 FQGTGA. The CDR3 region is CASSLGVRNTVDTQYF. CDR3 DNA sequence: TGTGCCAGCAGCTTAGGGGTCCGGAATACGGTGGATACGCAGTATTTT.

The chain has TRBV29-1 and TRBJ2-5; no reliable D call. Per the germline V gene, CDR1 is SQVTM and CDR2 is ANQGSEA. The ends were cut back, 7 bases at V and 2 bases at J, with 8 bases in the middle. The CDR3 loop spans 11 amino acids. CDR3: CSATPQETQYF. Written as DNA, the CDR3 is TGCAGCGCGACACCTCAAGAGACCCAGTACTTC.

The genes are TRBV11-3 and TRBJ2-1, with D possibly being TRBD1 (7 bases). Germline CDR1 reads SGHNT; CDR2 reads YENEEA. The CDR3 covers 14 residues. The V end lost 2 bases, the J end lost 9 bases, and 14 bases lay between the germline ends. The CDR3 is CASSLRGGGGEQFF. CDR3 bases: TGTGCCAGCAGCTTAAGAGGAGGGGGCGGTGAGCAGTTCTTC. The whole variable domain, filled in from reference TRBV11-3 and TRBJ2-1, reads EAGVVQSPRYKIIEKKQPVAFWCNPISGHNTLYWYLQNLGQGPELLIRYENEEAVDDSQLPKDRFSAERLKGVDSTLKIQPAELGDSAVYLCASSLRGGGGEQFFGPGTRLTVL.

This clone was seen once. The CDR3 here is CASSLGARGPEAFF. CDR3 in DNA: TGTGCCAGCAGCTTAGGGGCGAGGGGACCTGAAGCTTTCTTT. This chain connects TRBV7-8 to TRBJ1-1, with D perhaps matching TRBD1 (5 bases). The germline V gene encodes CDR1 SGHVS and CDR2 FQNEAQ. Deletions cut 1 base from V and 6 bases from J, with 12 bases between. The CDR3 runs 14 residues.

The chain is built from TRBV18 and TRBJ2-7; D unresolved. The CDR3 contains 15 residues. Germline CDR1 KGHSH, CDR2 LQKENI. Trimming left V 1 base short and J 0 bases short, with 10 bases between. The CDR3 region has the DNA TGTGCCAGCTCACCACGGGTCAAGCCCTCCTACGAGCAGTACTTC. Translated: CASSPRVKPSYEQYF.

The rearrangement links TRBV6-5 to TRBJ1-1; D not certain. The V end lost 6 bases, the J end lost 1 base, and 6 bases lay between the germline ends. CDR3 length equals 12 residues. Germline V gives CDR1 MNHEY, CDR2 SVGAGI. The CDR3 sequence is CASRQPNTEAFF. The CDR3 DNA is TGTGCCAGCAGGCAGCCGAACACTGAAGCTTTCTTT.

CDR3 protein: CASNKNIQGAEAFF. Here the CDR3 DNA reads TGTGCCAGCAACAAAAACATTCAGGGCGCTGAAGCTTTCTTT. The J gene is TRBJ1-1, the V gene TRBV5-4, with D perhaps matching TRBD1 (5 bases). Between the trimmed V and J ends, which lost 6 bases and 6 bases, there was a span of 18 bases. Germline assignment: CDR1 SGHNT and CDR2 YYREEE (reference sequence). The length of the CDR3 is 14 residues.

The chain employs TRBV29-1 and TRBJ2-3; TRBD2 is a possible D gene (7 bases). The length of the CDR3 is 13 residues. The germline CDR1 and CDR2 sequences are SQVTM and ANQGSEA. The V and J ends lost 7 bases and 5 bases respectively, with 16 bases between them. CDR3 loop: CSAKGGRGDTQYF. The DNA of the CDR3 is TGCAGCGCCAAGGGGGGGCGGGGAGATACGCAGTATTTT.

This chain links TRBV4-3 with TRBJ2-1; 11 bases fit TRBD2. Germline CDR1 reads LGHNA; CDR2 reads YSLEER. V lost 5 bases and J lost 5; bases outside the gene matches: 8. This CDR3 comprises 16 residues. CDR3 residues: CASSVQLAGVDNEQFF. The CDR3 DNA is TGCGCCAGCAGCGTCCAACTAGCGGGGGTTGACAATGAGCAGTTCTTC.

This clone has just a few counts. This chain joins TRBV4-3 and TRBJ2-1, with TRBD1 as a possible D gene (6 bases). The CDR3 has 15 amino acids. Trimming pared 3 bases from V and 8 bases from J, leaving 17 bases between. Germline V gene data show CDR1 as LGHNA and CDR2 as YSLEER. The CDR3 region is CASSQGASGLDEQFF. The CDR3 DNA reads TGCGCCAGCAGCCAGGGGGCCTCGGGGCTTGATGAGCAGTTCTTC.

There are a few counts of this clone. The rearrangement joins TRBV6-4 to TRBJ2-2; 7 nucleotides agree with TRBD1. There are 16 residues in the CDR3. Losses at the gene ends were 5 bases for V and 1 base for J; bases not matched to a gene: 7. The germline V gene encodes CDR1 MRHNA and CDR2 SNTAGT. The CDR3 nucleotides read TGTGCCAGCAGTCCCCTAGGACAGGAGAACACCGGGGAGCTGTTTTTT. It encodes CASSPLGQENTGELFF.

The CDR3, as DNA: TGTGCCAGCAGCGAGGCGGGGGTCAACACCGGGGAGCTGTTTTTT. Its protein is CASSEAGVNTGELFF. The chain uses TRBV9 and TRBJ2-2; 7 bases map to TRBD2. The CDR3 has 15 residues. CDR1 is SGDLS, CDR2 YYNGEE, per germline. V shed 3 bases, J shed 2 bases, and the junction held 4 bases outside the gene matches.

The chain links TRBV5-4 to TRBJ1-2; TRBD1 matches at 8 bases. Germline trimming cut 4 bases from V and 8 bases from J; bases unmatched to any gene: 7. Germline V gene lookup returns CDR1 SGHNT and CDR2 YYREEE (reference sequence). This CDR3 region has 13 residues. This CDR3 is CASSTGQVLGYTF. In DNA, the CDR3 is TGTGCCAGCAGCACGGGACAGGTACTAGGCTACACCTTC.

The chain carries TRBV15 and TRBJ2-1, with 10 bases fitting TRBD2. The germline CDR1 and CDR2 sequences are LNHNV and YYDKDF (reference sequence). Losses at the gene ends were 0 bases for V and 6 bases for J; bases not matched to a gene: 8. The CDR3 length is 17 residues. The chain's CDR3 is CATSRDRSGGASNEQFF. CDR3 sequence (DNA): TGTGCCACCAGCAGAGATCGAAGCGGGGGGGCGAGCAATGAGCAGTTCTTC.

The V gene is TRBV15, the J gene TRBJ1-1; D not certain. Trimming cost V 5 bases and J 1 base, with 11 bases left between them. The V gene's germline CDR1 is LNHNV and CDR2 YYDKDF (reference sequence). There are 14 residues in the CDR3. CDR3 region: CATSGDTWNTEAFF. The CDR3 DNA reads TGTGCCACCAGCGGTGACACTTGGAACACTGAAGCTTTCTTT.

V usage is TRBV6-5 and J usage is TRBJ2-2; unclear D gene. This CDR3 contains 13 residues. The germline V gene has CDR1 MNHEY and CDR2 SVGAGI. With 10 bases removed from V and 4 bases from J, the gap between germline ends came to 13 bases. CDR3 DNA sequence: TGTGCCACCCTCGTGGGCCTCACCGGGGAGCTGTTTTTT. Its translation is CATLVGLTGELFF.

This clone was counted a single time. V gene TRBV6-5 combines with J gene TRBJ2-2; no clear D gene. Germline lookup yields CDR1 MNHEY and CDR2 SVGAGI. The CDR3 has 13 amino acids. V was pared by 2 bases and J by 7 bases, with 8 bases between. CDR3: CASSYRVHGELFF. CDR3 bases: TGTGCCAGCAGTTACAGGGTTCACGGGGAGCTGTTTTTT.

This clone ranks as medium-sized (0.01 to 0.1%). The J gene is TRBJ1-6, the V gene TRBV5-1; tentative D call: TRBD1 (5 bases). The germline gives CDR1 SGHRS, CDR2 YFSETQ. The V end lost 0 bases, the J end lost 14 bases, and 12 bases lay between the germline ends. CDR3 length equals 13 residues. The CDR3 is CASSLEGTEALHF. The CDR3 DNA follows: TGCGCCAGCAGCTTGGAAGGGACGGAGGCCCTCCACTTT. The full variable domain, with the rest looked up from reference TRBV5-1 and TRBJ1-6, is KAGVTQTPRYLIKTRGQQVTLSCSPISGHRSVSWYQQTPGQGLQFLFEYFSETQRNKGNFPGRFSGRQFSNSRSEMNVSTLELGDSALYLCASSLEGTEALHFGNGTRLTVT.

CDR3 sequence (DNA): TGTGCCAGCAGCGCAGACAGGGGACCTCCCTATGGCTACACCTTC. Residues: CASSADRGPPYGYTF. The genes are TRBV7-2 and TRBJ1-2; TRBD1 matches at 8 bases. Trimming removed 5 bases from V and 4 bases from J; junction bases left unmatched: 9. This CDR3 comprises 15 residues. CDR1 is SGHTA and CDR2 is FQGNSA in the germline V gene.

The rearrangement links TRBV6-5 to TRBJ2-6; no clear D. The CDR3 extends over 16 amino acids. V gave up 0 bases and J gave up 1 base, with 7 bases separating them. Germline V gene lookup returns CDR1 MNHEY and CDR2 SVGAGI. As DNA, the CDR3 is TGTGCCAGCAGTTACTCGTCGGGTTCTGGGGCCAACGTCCTGACTTTC. Translated: CASSYSSGSGANVLTF.